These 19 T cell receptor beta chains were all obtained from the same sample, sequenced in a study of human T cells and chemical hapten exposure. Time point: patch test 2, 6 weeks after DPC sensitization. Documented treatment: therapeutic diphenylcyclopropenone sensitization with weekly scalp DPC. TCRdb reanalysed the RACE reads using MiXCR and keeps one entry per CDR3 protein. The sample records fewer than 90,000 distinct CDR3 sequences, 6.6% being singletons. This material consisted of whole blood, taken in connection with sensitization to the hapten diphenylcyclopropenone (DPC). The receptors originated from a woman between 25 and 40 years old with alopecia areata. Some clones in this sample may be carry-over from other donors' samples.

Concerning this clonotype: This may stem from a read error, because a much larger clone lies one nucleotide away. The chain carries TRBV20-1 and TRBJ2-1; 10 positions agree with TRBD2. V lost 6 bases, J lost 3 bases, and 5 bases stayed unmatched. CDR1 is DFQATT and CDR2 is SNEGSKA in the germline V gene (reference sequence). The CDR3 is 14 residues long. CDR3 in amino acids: CSALSSGGYNEQFF. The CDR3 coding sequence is TGCAGTGCCCTGTCTAGCGGGGGCTACAATGAGCAGTTCTTC.

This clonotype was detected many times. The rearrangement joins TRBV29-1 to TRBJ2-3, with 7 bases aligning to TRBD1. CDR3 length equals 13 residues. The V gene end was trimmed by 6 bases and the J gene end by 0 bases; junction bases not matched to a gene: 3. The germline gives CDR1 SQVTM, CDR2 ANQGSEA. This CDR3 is CSVGTDSTDTQYF. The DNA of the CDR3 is TGCAGCGTGGGGACAGATAGCACAGATACGCAGTATTTT.

The CDR3 loop is CSAKQGAGNDEQFF. The CDR3 DNA reads TGCAGCGCCAAACAGGGGGCTGGAAATGATGAGCAGTTCTTC. V is TRBV29-1 and J is TRBJ2-1; 9 bases line up with TRBD1. J gave up 8 bases and V 7 bases, and 12 bases lay outside the gene matches. The CDR3 loop spans 14 amino acids. Germline CDR1 and CDR2: SQVTM and ANQGSEA.

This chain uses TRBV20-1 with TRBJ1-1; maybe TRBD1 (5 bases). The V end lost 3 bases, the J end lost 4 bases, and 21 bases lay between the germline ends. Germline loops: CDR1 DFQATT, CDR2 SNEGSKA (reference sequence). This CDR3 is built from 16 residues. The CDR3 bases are TGCAGTGCTAGGTCCTTCTTACAGGCTGGGGCCACTGAAGCTTTCTTT. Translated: CSARSFLQAGATEAFF.

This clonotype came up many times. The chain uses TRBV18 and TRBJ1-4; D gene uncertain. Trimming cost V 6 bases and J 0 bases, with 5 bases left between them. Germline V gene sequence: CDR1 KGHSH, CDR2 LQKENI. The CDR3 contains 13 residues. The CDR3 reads CASSEATNEKLFF. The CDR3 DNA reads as TGTGCCAGCTCTGAGGCAACTAATGAAAAACTGTTTTTT.

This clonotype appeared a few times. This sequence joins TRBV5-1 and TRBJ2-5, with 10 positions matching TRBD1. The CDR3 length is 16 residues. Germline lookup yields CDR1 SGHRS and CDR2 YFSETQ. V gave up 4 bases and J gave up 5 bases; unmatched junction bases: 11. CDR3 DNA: TGCGCCAGCAGCGCCGGGACAGGGGCCGGGTTTGAGACCCAGTACTTC. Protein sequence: CASSAGTGAGFETQYF.

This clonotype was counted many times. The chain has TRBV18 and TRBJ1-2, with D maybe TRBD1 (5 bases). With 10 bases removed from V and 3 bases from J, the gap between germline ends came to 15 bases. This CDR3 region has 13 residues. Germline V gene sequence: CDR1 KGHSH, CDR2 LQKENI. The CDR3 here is CATTGGWDYGYTF. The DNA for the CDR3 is TGTGCCACCACTGGGGGTTGGGACTATGGCTACACCTTC.

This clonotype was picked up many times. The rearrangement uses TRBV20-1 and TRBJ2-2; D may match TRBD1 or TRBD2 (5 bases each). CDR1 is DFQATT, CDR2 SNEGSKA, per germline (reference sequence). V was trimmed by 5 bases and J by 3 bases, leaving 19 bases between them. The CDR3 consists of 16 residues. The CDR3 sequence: CSALRGDVSYTGELFF. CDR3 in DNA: TGCAGTGCTTTACGTGGGGACGTATCTTACACCGGGGAGCTGTTTTTT.

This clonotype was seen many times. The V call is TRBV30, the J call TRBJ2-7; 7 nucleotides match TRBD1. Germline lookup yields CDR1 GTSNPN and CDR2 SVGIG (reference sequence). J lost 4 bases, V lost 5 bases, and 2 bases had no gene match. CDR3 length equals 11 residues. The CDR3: CAWGTDYEQYF. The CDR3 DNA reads TGTGCCTGGGGGACAGATTACGAGCAGTACTTC.

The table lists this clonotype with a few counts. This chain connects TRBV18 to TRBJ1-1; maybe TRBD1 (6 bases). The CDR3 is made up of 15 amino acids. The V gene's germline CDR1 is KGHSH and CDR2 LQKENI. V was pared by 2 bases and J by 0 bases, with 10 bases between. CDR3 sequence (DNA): TGTGCCAGCTCACCAGGGCGGGGGCTGAACACTGAAGCTTTCTTT. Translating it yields CASSPGRGLNTEAFF.

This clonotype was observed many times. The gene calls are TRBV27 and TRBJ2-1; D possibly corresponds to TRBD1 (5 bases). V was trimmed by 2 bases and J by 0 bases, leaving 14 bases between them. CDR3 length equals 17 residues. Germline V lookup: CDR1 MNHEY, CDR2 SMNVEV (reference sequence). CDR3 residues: CASSLGQGRSSYNEQFF. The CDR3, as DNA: TGTGCCAGCAGTTTAGGTCAGGGTAGAAGCTCCTACAATGAGCAGTTCTTC.

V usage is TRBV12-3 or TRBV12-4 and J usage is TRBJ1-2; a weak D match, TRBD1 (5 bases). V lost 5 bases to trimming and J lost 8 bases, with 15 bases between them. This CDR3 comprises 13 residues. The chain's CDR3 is CASSRRDRLGYTF. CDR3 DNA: TGTGCCAGCAGTCGACGGGACCGCCTCGGCTACACCTTC.

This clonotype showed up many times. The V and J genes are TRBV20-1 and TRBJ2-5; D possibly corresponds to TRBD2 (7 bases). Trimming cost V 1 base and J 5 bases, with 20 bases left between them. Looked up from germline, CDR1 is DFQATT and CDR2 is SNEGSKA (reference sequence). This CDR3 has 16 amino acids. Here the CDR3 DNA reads TGCAGTGCTAGAGGGGGGGGCAGGGGCACCCAGGAGACCCAGTACTTC. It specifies CSARGGGRGTQETQYF.

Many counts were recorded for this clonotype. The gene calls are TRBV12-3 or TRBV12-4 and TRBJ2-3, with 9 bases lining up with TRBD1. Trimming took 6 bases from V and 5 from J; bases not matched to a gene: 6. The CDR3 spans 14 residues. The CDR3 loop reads CASRRGQGGDTQYF. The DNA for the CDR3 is TGTGCCAGCAGAAGGGGACAGGGAGGAGATACGCAGTATTTT.

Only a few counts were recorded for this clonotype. The chain's CDR3 is CASSRGTDPNQPQHF. In DNA, the CDR3 is TGTGCCAGCAGCCGCGGGACAGACCCCAATCAGCCCCAGCATTTT. The V call is TRBV7-6, the J call TRBJ1-5; 7 bases map to TRBD1. With V trimmed by 5 bases and J by 3 bases, 7 bases remained unmatched. The CDR3 runs 15 residues. Germline CDR1 SGHVS, CDR2 FNYEAQ.

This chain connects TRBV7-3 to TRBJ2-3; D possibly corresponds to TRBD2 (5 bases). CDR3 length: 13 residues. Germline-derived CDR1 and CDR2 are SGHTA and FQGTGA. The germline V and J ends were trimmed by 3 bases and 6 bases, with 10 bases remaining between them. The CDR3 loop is CASSFRGDDTQYF. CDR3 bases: TGTGCCAGCAGCTTTCGGGGTGATGATACGCAGTATTTT.

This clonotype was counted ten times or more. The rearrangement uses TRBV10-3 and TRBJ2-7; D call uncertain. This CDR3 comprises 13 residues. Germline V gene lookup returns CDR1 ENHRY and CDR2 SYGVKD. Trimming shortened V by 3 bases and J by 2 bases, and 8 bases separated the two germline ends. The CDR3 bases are TGTGCCATCAGTGACAACGGGCCCTACGAGCAGTACTTC. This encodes CAISDNGPYEQYF.

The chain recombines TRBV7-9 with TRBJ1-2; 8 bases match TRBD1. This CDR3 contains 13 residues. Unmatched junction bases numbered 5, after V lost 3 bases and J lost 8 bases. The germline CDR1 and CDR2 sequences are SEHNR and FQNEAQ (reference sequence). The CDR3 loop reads CASSLTGVGGYTF. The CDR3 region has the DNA TGTGCCAGCAGCTTGACAGGGGTCGGCGGCTACACCTTC.

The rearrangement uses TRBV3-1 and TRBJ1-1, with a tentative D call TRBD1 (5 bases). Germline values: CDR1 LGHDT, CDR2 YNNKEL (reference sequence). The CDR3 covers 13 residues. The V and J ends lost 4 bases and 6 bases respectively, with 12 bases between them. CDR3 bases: TGTGCCAGCAGCCGGTCGAGGGACGCTGAAGCTTTCTTT. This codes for CASSRSRDAEAFF.